Included here is one T cell receptor (beta chain) sequence, with context. Its target is not known. CDR3 length equals 17 residues. This sample was taken from a study of T cell responses to AZD1222 COVID-19 vaccine. Study-level points and caveats: There were repertoire samples only from the period after the peak T cell response.

Assay used: immunoSEQ multiplex PCR; TCRdb lists only in-frame clones, some missing. In the table there are over 150,000 clones, roughly 90% of which are singletons. This sequence was found in an adult who received the AZD1222 COVID-19 vaccine. The chain carries TRBV21-1 and TRBJ2-5; the table's D call, TRBD2, was not checked against the DNA. TRBV21-1 is an annotated pseudogene. The source material was peripheral blood, sampled 28 days after the second AZD1222 dose. This CDR3 is CASSPRGVTGPGGTQYF. The CDR3 DNA is TGTGCCAGCAGCCCGCGGGGGGTGACAGGGCCAGGGGGGACCCAGTACTTC.